The sequence of this T cell receptor beta chain was determined in a study of T cell responses to AZD1222 COVID-19 vaccine (dated by TCRdb to the early 2020s). General notes on the study: AZD1222 recipients with second doses at about 4 weeks or about 12 weeks were pooled, because spike-specific TCR depth and breadth did not differ between schedules. A total of approximately 250 trial participants underwent TCR sequencing, of whom around 210 had received two doses of AZD1222 and roughly 26 had received two doses of the MenACWY control vaccine. Trial participants were enrolled by age into 18-55, 56-69 and 70-plus year subgroups, with roughly 160, 29 and 62 TCR-sequenced participants respectively. Beyond this particular receptor, the publication reports: Because no day 14 peak-response samples were available, repertoires were characterized only after the peak T cell response. Conclusions about previously exposed vaccinees were limited because only six AZD1222 recipients were SARS-CoV-2 seropositive at baseline. In the small 56-69-year group, the increase in depth fell short of significance, most likely because of low power. Spike-specific TCR breadth and depth rose significantly after two AZD1222 doses compared with day 0 and with MenACWY recipients. Most participants were white British and females outnumbered males, and the authors suggested that clonal diversity may have been underestimated. Nearly half of unique spike-specific TCRs reportedly recognized epitopes outside regions mutated in the B.1.351 and B.1.1.7 variants. The vaccine-associated CD4 TCRs covered the entire spike protein, and the dominant responses fell in regions 160-218 and 743-854.

The CDR3 regions of human TCRbeta chains were analyzed by immunosequencing. The authors' pipeline ran thus. TCRs in the repertoires were compared against a reference library of SARS-CoV-2-specific TCRs that had been generated with the MIRA antigen-specificity platform. Breadth was defined as the fraction of unique TCRs that were SARS-CoV-2-associated. Depth was defined as the fraction of total T cells that were SARS-CoV-2-associated. Using the MIRA data, each spike-specific TCR was mapped to the spike region that the TCR reacts to and placed in a CD4 or CD8 class. Log10-transformed breadth and depth values were compared by one-way ANOVA with Sidak's multiple comparisons tests. Drawn from immuneACCESS, this table holds only the in-frame rearrangements with V and J called that TCRdb kept. Clones are partly lost; checked studies trace under half to an unresolved V gene and leave the rest unexplained. The D gene and trimming were derived from the DNA, and the V and J assignments and clone size from that table. The sample table holds about 130,000 clones, of which about 91% were seen once. The ten largest clones take up roughly 3% of the sample.

This specimen's time point label, interpreted: baseline before first vaccination. Vaccinee samples came from UK trials COV001 and COV002, including a single-blind randomized controlled phase 2/3 trial of AZD1222 (ChAdOx1 nCoV-19) in healthy adults. Trial participant PBMC samples were collected at day 0 and day 28 after the second dose for TCRbeta chain sequencing. On this clone itself: Its antigen target is currently unknown. No quality values exist for individual bases; no much larger clone is one base distant.

Taken from cysteine to phenylalanine, the CDR3 has 14 residues. Only the CDR3 part of the read is kept: 42 bases, read in frame from the first base. V is trimmed back by 7 bases and J by 2 bases, and the junction contains 3 bases that no gene match accounts for. The germline V gene sets CDR1 to KGHDR and CDR2 to SFDVKD. This receptor chain uses TRBV24-1 and TRBJ1-2; 10 bases in the middle match TRBD1. The sample was peripheral blood, taken on day 0 of AZD1222 vaccination. The receptor was derived from an adult in good health. The CDR3 reads CATRPGQGNYGYTF. The nucleotide sequence is given as TGTGCCACCAGACCGGGACAGGGGAACTATGGCTACACCTTC.